This T cell receptor beta chain was captured in a study of T cells after posttransplantation cyclophosphamide. Peripheral blood was collected from the related graft donor on the marrow donation day. The study, taken as a whole, reports: TRB clonality was highly associated with recipient CMV seropositivity and reactivation. Tissue-infiltrating T cells from skin or gut overlapped little with blood T cells. Donor CD8+ memory clones often dominated recipient blood repertoires at later times.

Using immunoSEQ multiplex PCR, the repertoire was profiled, and TCRdb retains in-frame clones only, with some absent. The sample shows approximately 40,000 clones, none of them appearing just once. Ten or more counts support this clone. Its target is not known. Input material: PBMCs. This receptor was taken from a man aged 40-49 years in good health, CMV-negative, and a related stem cell transplant donor.

The CDR3 is CASSRGGRYEQYF. CDR3 DNA: TGTGCCAGCAGTCGGGGGGGTCGGTACGAGCAGTACTTC. The chain joins TRBV6-5 to TRBJ2-7; 8 nucleotides agree with TRBD2. Germline CDR1 MNHEY, CDR2 SVGAGI. J was trimmed by 4 bases and V by 5 bases; bases with no gene match: 4. The CDR3 loop spans 13 amino acids.